A selection of T cell receptor beta chains follows, all from one sample in a study of read filtering for tumor transcriptome and immune sequencing. One entry per CDR3 protein, called by TCRdb with MiXCR from the reads. The sample yields around 26,000 distinct CDR3 sequences, around 14% seen once. Sequencing input: a population of CD138-negative cells sorted from bone marrow. The origin of the receptors is a donor aged 40 or over with multiple myeloma. Each CDR3 is given with its conserved first and last residue. D genes are given only for firm matches. A clone size is listed for some rows: how often the clone was seen (once, few, many), or a class if it is expanded.

D gene,V gene,J gene,clone size,CDR3 protein,CDR3 DNA
.,TRBV15,TRBJ2-4,many,CATSRPSAVAKNIQYF,TGTGCCACCAGCAGACCGAGCGCAGTAGCCAAAAACATTCAGTACTTC
.,TRBV5-1,TRBJ1-1,many,CASSFVRGTEAFF,TGCGCCAGCAGCTTTGTCCGTGGAACTGAAGCTTTCTTT
.,TRBV18,TRBJ1-3,many,CASSPRQEGITIYF,TGTGCCAGCTCACCTCGACAGGAAGGAATCACCATATATTTT
TRBD2,TRBV5-1,TRBJ2-1,many,CASSFGLARYNEQFF,TGCGCCAGCAGCTTCGGACTAGCGCGGTACAATGAGCAGTTCTTC
.,TRBV27,TRBJ2-4,once,CASSPLANLAKNIQCF,TGTGCCAGCAGCCCACTGGCCAACTTAGCCAAAAACATTCAGTGCTTC
.,TRBV6-2/TRBV6-3,TRBJ2-1,once,CASKGSEANEQFF,TGTGCCAGCAAGGGTAGCGAAGCCAATGAGCAGTTCTTC
.,TRBV28,TRBJ2-7,many,CASGLWVYEQYF,TGTGCCTCGGGATTATGGGTCTACGAGCAGTACTTC
TRBD1,TRBV6-5,TRBJ1-1,many,CASSLTWTGNTEAFF,TGTGCCAGCAGTTTAACCTGGACAGGAAACACTGAAGCTTTCTTT
TRBD2,TRBV6-6,TRBJ2-3,many,CASSPGLASSTDTQYF,TGTGCCAGCAGTCCCGGACTAGCGTCTAGCACAGATACGCAGTATTTT
.,TRBV6-5,TRBJ1-2,many,CASSYSKGRSYGYTF,TGTGCCAGCAGTTACTCGAAGGGACGGAGCTATGGCTACACCTTC
.,TRBV7-8,TRBJ2-3,many,CASSLGQRNTDTQYF,TGTGCCAGCAGCTTAGGGCAAAGAAACACAGATACGCAGTATTTT
.,TRBV7-9,TRBJ2-2,.,CAGSLDGPTGELFF,TGTGCCGGCAGCTTAGATGGCCCCACCGGAGAGCTGTTTTTT
.,TRBV7-9,TRBJ2-1,many,CASSLEGRGPPYNEQFF,TGTGCCAGCAGCTTAGAGGGCCGGGGACCCCCCTACAATGAGCAGTTCTTC
.,TRBV21-1,TRBJ1-1,many,CASSKAQRQATGGAFF,TGTGCCAGCAGCAAAGCCCAAAGGCAAGCGACAGGCGGGGCTTTCTTT
.,TRBV12-3/TRBV12-4,TRBJ1-5,many,CASSFPEGSLNQPQHF,TGTGCCAGCAGTTTTCCCGAAGGGTCCTTAAATCAGCCCCAGCATTTT
.,TRBV7-2,TRBJ2-7,many,CASNRDTSYEQYF,TGTGCCAGCAACCGGGACACCTCCTACGAGCAGTACTTC
.,TRBV29-1,TRBJ2-7,many,CSVGDRIGEQYF,TGCAGCGTTGGAGACAGGATTGGGGAGCAGTACTTC
.,TRBV27,TRBJ2-1,many,CASSLMWDSNEQFF,TGTGCCAGCAGTTTAATGTGGGACTCCAATGAGCAGTTCTTC
.,TRBV4-1,TRBJ2-1,many,CASSLTAGETYNEQFF,TGCGCCAGCAGCCTGACGGCAGGGGAGACATACAATGAGCAGTTCTTC
.,TRBV29-1,TRBJ2-7,many,CSVVEGADEQYF,TGCAGCGTTGTCGAAGGAGCGGACGAGCAGTACTTC
.,TRBV4-1,TRBJ2-1,medium-sized,CASSQEGDSYNEQFF,TGCGCCAGCAGCCAAGAGGGGGACTCGTACAATGAGCAGTTCTTC
TRBD1,TRBV19,TRBJ2-7,many,CASTLRQGYEQYF,TGTGCCAGTACCCTCCGACAGGGCTACGAGCAGTACTTC
.,TRBV3-1,TRBJ2-5,few,CASSQDRDPLETQYF,TGTGCCAGCAGCCAAGATCGCGACCCTTTGGAGACCCAGTACTTC
.,TRBV20-1,TRBJ2-2,.,CSARWTPMVGELFF,TGCAGTGCTAGGTGGACTCCGATGGTCGGGGAGCTGTTTTTT